A selection of T cell receptor beta chains follows, all from one sample in a study of cytomegalovirus exposure and HLA in healthy donors. Measured with immunoSEQ multiplex PCR; TCRdb has only the in-frame clones, and not every one. This sample carries 130,000 to 150,000 clones, roughly four fifths of them seen once, and the ten largest clones take 2.5% to 3.5%. Sequenced sample: PBMCs. The receptors originated from a man aged 40-49 years in good health and CMV-seropositive. CDR3s include the opening cysteine and the closing phenylalanine or tryptophan. A D gene is named only where the DNA matches it firmly. The size field is filled for only some rows; it gives once, few, many or a size class.

d_call j_call clone_size v_call cdr3_aa cdr3_nt
TRBD2 TRBJ2-1 - TRBV30 CAWSVRSSGSLFF TGTGCCTGGAGTGTACGCTCTAGCGGGAGCCTGTTCTTC
- TRBJ2-7 - TRBV28 CASSFAGRGGEQYF TGTGCCAGCAGTTTTGCCGGGCGCGGAGGGGAGCAGTACTTC
TRBD2 TRBJ2-2 few TRBV9 CASSVGLAGVTGELFF TGTGCCAGCAGCGTAGGACTAGCGGGAGTTACCGGGGAGCTGTTTTTT
- TRBJ2-2 - TRBV30 CAWSARNTGELFF TGTGCCTGGAGTGCGCGGAACACCGGGGAGCTGTTTTTT
- TRBJ2-1 - TRBV27 CASSLREDNEQFF TGTGCCAGCAGTTTACGGGAAGACAATGAGCAGTTCTTC
- TRBJ2-3 - TRBV6-5 CASSETGEADTQYF TGTGCCAGCAGTGAAACGGGAGAAGCAGATACGCAGTATTTT
TRBD1 TRBJ1-1 - TRBV29-1 CSAALTGTGPKDTEAFF TGCAGCGCTGCGTTAACCGGGACAGGGCCAAAGGACACTGAAGCTTTCTTT
- TRBJ2-1 - TRBV7-9 CASSLSGDGEQFF TGTGCCAGCAGCTTGTCGGGAGATGGTGAGCAGTTCTTC
- TRBJ2-1 - TRBV19 CASSMPPRTWVF TGTGCCAGTAGTATGCCCCCTCGGACATGGGTCTTC
TRBD2 TRBJ2-4 - TRBV15 CATSRSGGGLNIQYF TGTGCCACCAGCAGATCCGGGGGGGGTCTAAACATTCAGTACTTC
TRBD2 TRBJ2-1 few TRBV4-1 CASSHAKTSGRADEQFF TGCGCCAGCAGCCACGCGAAGACTAGCGGGAGGGCCGACGAGCAGTTCTTC
- TRBJ2-1 - TRBV6-1 CASSEFSPLTSEQFF TGTGCCAGCAGTGAATTTTCCCCCCTCACGAGTGAGCAGTTCTTC
TRBD1 TRBJ1-5 - TRBV10-2 CASSHTGGARGNQPQHF TGCGCCAGCAGTCACACAGGGGGCGCTCGTGGCAATCAGCCCCAGCATTTT
TRBD2 TRBJ2-7 - TRBV7-9 CASSLVRGGSYEQYF TGTGCCAGCAGCTTAGTGCGGGGGGGGTCCTACGAGCAGTACTTC
TRBD1 TRBJ2-7 - TRBV5-1 CASSFNRGENPYEQYF TGCGCCAGCAGCTTCAACAGGGGAGAGAATCCCTACGAGCAGTACTTC
- TRBJ1-1 - TRBV28 CASSSLSGTEAFF TGTGCCAGCAGTTCCTTATCGGGCACTGAAGCTTTCTTT
- TRBJ1-3 - TRBV18 CASSADRASGNTIYF TGTGCCAGCTCAGCCGACAGAGCCTCTGGAAACACCATATATTTT
- TRBJ1-1 - TRBV6-5 CASSYKGENTEAFF TGTGCCAGCAGTTACAAGGGGGAGAACACTGAAGCTTTCTTT
TRBD2 TRBJ2-5 - TRBV4-1 CASSQVSGTNRETQYF TGCGCCAGCAGCCAGGTGAGCGGGACGAACCGAGAGACCCAGTACTTC
- TRBJ2-7 - TRBV28 CASSQTINEQYF TGTGCCAGCAGCCAAACTATCAACGAGCAGTACTTC
TRBD1 TRBJ2-4 - TRBV19 CASGRTGAIQYF TGTGCCAGTGGGCGGACAGGGGCCATTCAGTACTTC
- TRBJ2-7 - TRBV7-3 CASSSQGSFGYEQYF TGTGCCAGCAGCTCACAGGGTAGTTTCGGGTACGAGCAGTACTTC
TRBD2 TRBJ2-1 - TRBV29-1 CSVVGTSGRSQFF TGCAGCGTTGTTGGGACTAGCGGGAGGTCGCAGTTCTTC
- TRBJ1-4 - TRBV7-9 CASSLLQDEKLFF TGTGCCAGCAGCTTACTACAGGATGAAAAACTGTTTTTT
TRBD2 TRBJ2-5 - TRBV7-8 CASSSGTSGFRETQYF TGTGCCAGCAGCTCCGGGACTAGCGGGTTTCGAGAGACCCAGTACTTC
- TRBJ2-5 - TRBV6-5 CASSSPPVQETQYF TGTGCCAGCAGCTCCCCGCCGGTGCAAGAGACCCAGTACTTC
TRBD1 TRBJ1-2 - TRBV5-1 CASSITGGARGYTF TGCGCCAGCAGTATTACAGGGGGCGCTAGGGGCTACACCTTC
TRBD2 TRBJ2-7 - TRBV6-5 CASRGTSESGKYF TGTGCCAGCAGGGGGACTAGCGAATCTGGCAAGTACTTC
- TRBJ2-1 - TRBV7-3 CASTRGGGSNEQFF TGTGCCAGCACTCGTGGGGGCGGGAGCAATGAGCAGTTCTTC
TRBD1 TRBJ1-5 few TRBV5-1 CASSTGTGNQPQHF TGCGCCAGCAGCACCGGGACAGGGAATCAGCCCCAGCATTTT
TRBD2 TRBJ2-7 once TRBV6-6 CASSYEGGSSYEQYF TGTGCCAGCAGTTACGAGGGAGGGAGCTCCTACGAGCAGTACTTC
TRBD1 TRBJ2-5 - TRBV6-1 CASSKPGTGGKTQYF TGTGCCAGCAGTAAACCCGGGACAGGGGGGAAGACCCAGTACTTC
- TRBJ2-5 once TRBV25-1 CASRDSVNTQYF TGTGCCAGCCGGGACTCAGTAAACACCCAGTACTTC
TRBD2 TRBJ2-1 - TRBV5-4 CASSEGLAQGEQFF TGTGCCAGCAGCGAGGGACTAGCGCAGGGGGAGCAGTTCTTC
TRBD1 TRBJ2-1 - TRBV6-5 CASINGQGGIREQFF TGTGCCAGCATCAATGGACAGGGTGGGATCCGGGAGCAGTTCTTC
TRBD2 TRBJ2-7 - TRBV6-5 CASSTNSGRAYEQYF TGTGCCAGCAGCACTAATAGCGGGAGAGCCTACGAGCAGTACTTC
TRBD2 TRBJ2-1 - TRBV7-8 CASSREGEQFF TGTGCCAGCAGCCGGGAGGGTGAGCAGTTCTTC
TRBD1 TRBJ1-2 - TRBV28 CASSPRGQGKNYGYTF TGTGCCAGCAGTCCGAGAGGACAGGGGAAAAACTATGGCTACACCTTC
- TRBJ2-7 - TRBV5-4 CASSLVLAGEQYF TGTGCCAGCAGCTTGGTGCTGGCGGGCGAGCAGTACTTC
TRBD1 TRBJ1-1 - TRBV27 CASRGRGAGGSEAFF TGTGCCAGCAGGGGCAGGGGGGCTGGAGGGTCTGAAGCTTTCTTT